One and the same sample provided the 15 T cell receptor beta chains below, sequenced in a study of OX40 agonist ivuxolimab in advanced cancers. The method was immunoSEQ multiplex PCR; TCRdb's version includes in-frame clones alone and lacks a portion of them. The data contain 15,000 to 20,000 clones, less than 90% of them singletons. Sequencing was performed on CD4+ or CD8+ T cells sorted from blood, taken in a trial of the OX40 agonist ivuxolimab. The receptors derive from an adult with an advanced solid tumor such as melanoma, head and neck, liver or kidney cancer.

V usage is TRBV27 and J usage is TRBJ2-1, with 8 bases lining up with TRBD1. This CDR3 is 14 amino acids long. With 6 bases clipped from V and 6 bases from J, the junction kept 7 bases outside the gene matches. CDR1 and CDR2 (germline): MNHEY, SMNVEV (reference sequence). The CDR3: CASRTRQGANEQFF. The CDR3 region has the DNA TGTGCCAGCAGAACCCGGCAGGGGGCCAATGAGCAGTTCTTC.

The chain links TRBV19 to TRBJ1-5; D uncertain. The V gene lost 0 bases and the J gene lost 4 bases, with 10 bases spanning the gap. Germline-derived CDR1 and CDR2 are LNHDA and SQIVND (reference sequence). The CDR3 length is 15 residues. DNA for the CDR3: TGTGCCAGTAGTATAGACGAAGGTTTAAATCAGCCCCAGCATTTT. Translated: CASSIDEGLNQPQHF.

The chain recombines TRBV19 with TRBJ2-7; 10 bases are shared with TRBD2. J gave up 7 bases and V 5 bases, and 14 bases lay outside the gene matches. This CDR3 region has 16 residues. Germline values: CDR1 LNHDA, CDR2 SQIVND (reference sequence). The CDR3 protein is CASSGTLSGRSGEQYF. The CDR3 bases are TGTGCCAGTAGTGGGACCCTTAGCGGGAGGTCTGGAGAGCAGTACTTC. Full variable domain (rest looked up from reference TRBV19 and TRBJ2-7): DGGITQSPKYLFRKEGQNVTLSCEQNLNHDAMYWYRQDPGQGLRLIYYSQIVNDFQKGDIAEGYSVSREKKESFPLTVTSAQKNPTAFYLCASSGTLSGRSGEQYFGPGTRLTVT.

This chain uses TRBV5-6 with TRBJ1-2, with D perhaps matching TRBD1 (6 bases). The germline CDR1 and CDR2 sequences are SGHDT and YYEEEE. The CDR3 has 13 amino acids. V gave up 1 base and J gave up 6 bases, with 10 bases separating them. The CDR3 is CASSLWGAHGYTF. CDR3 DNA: TGTGCCAGCAGCTTGTGGGGGGCGCATGGCTACACCTTC.

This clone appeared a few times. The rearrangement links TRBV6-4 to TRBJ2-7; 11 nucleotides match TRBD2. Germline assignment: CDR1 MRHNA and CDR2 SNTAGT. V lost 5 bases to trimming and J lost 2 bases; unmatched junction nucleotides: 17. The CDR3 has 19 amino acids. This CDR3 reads CASSSLGASGRPKAYEQYF. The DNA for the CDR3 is TGTGCCAGCAGTTCTCTCGGGGCTAGCGGGAGGCCCAAGGCCTACGAGCAGTACTTC.

CDR3 nucleotides: TGTGCCAGCAGCGCAGAAAGGAGGGCCGGCAATGAGCAGTTCTTC. Protein sequence: CASSAERRAGNEQFF. The chain is built from TRBV28 and TRBJ2-1, with D maybe TRBD2 (6 bases). V shed 6 bases and J shed 6 bases, with 18 bases lying between them. Germline V lookup: CDR1 MDHEN, CDR2 SYDVKM. This CDR3 has 15 residues.

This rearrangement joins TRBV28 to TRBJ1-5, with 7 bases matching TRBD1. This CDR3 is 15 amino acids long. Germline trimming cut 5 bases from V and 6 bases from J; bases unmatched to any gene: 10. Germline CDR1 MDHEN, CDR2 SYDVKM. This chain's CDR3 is CASSLTGERRQPQHF. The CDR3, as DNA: TGTGCCAGCAGTCTTACAGGGGAGAGGCGTCAGCCCCAGCATTTT.

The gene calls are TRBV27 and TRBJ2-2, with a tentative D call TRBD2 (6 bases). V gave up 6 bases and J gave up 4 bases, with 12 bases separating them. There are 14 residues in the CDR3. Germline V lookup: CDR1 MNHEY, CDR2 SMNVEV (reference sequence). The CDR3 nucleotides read TGTGCCAGCAGCACGGGACTCAGCACCGGGGAGCTGTTTTTT. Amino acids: CASSTGLSTGELFF.

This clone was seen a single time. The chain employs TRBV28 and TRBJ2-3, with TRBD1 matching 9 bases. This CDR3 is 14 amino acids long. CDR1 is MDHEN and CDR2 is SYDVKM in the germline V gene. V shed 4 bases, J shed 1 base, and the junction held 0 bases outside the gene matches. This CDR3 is CASSYRGRTDTQYF. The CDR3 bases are TGTGCCAGCAGTTACAGGGGGCGCACAGATACGCAGTATTTT. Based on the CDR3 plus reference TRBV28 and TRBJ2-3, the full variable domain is DVKVTQSSRYLVKRTGEKVFLECVQDMDHENMFWYRQDPGLGLRLIYFSYDVKMKEKGDIPEGYSVSREKKERFSLILESASTNQTSMYLCASSYRGRTDTQYFGPGTRLTVL.

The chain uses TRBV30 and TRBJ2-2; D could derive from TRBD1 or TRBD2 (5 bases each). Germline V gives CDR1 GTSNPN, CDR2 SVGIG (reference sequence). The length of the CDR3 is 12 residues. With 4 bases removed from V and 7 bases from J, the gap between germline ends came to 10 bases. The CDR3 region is CAWTGTIGELFF. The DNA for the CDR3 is TGTGCCTGGACAGGGACGATCGGGGAGCTGTTTTTT. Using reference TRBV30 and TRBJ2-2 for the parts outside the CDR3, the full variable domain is SQTIHQWPATLVQPVGSPLSLECTVEGTSNPNLYWYRQAAGRGLQLLFYSVGIGQISSEVPQNLSASRPQDRQFILSSKKLLLSDSGFYLCAWTGTIGELFFGEGSRLTVL.

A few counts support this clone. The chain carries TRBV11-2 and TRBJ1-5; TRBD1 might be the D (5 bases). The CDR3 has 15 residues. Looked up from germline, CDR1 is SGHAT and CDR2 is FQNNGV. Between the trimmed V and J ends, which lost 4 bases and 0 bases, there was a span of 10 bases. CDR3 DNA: TGTGCCAGCAGCTCCGGGACCTCTAGCAATCAGCCCCAGCATTTT. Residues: CASSSGTSSNQPQHF.

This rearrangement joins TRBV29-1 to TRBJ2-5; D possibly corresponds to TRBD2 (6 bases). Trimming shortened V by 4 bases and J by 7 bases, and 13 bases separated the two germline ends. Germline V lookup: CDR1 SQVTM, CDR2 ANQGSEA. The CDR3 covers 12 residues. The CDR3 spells CSVGGGPGTQYF. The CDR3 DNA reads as TGCAGCGTTGGAGGAGGGCCCGGGACCCAGTACTTC.

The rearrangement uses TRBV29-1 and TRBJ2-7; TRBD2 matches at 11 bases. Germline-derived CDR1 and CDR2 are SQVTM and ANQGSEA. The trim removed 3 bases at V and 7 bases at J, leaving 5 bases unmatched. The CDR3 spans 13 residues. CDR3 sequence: CSVDASGRREQYF. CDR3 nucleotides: TGCAGCGTTGATGCTAGCGGGAGGCGAGAGCAGTACTTC.

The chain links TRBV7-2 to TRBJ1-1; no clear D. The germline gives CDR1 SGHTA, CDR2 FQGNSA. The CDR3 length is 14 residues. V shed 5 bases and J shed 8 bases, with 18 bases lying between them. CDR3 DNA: TGTGCCAGCAGCCTCCTATTCCTACTAACAGAAGCTTTCTTT. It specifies CASSLLFLLTEAFF.

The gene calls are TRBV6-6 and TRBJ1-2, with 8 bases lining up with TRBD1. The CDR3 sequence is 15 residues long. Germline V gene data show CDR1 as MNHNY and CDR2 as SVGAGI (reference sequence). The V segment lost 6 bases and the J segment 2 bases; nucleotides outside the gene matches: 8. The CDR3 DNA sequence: TGTGCCAGCAGCGGGGACAGGCGGGGGAACTATGGCTACACCTTC. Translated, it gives CASSGDRRGNYGYTF.